What follows are 28 T cell receptor beta chains derived from one specimen sequenced in a study of cytomegalovirus exposure and HLA in healthy donors. The PCR used 60 Vbeta and 13 Jbeta primers. Produced via immunoSEQ multiplex PCR; TCRdb's table is partial and in-frame only. The sample yields a few hundred thousand clones, under 90% seen once. What was sequenced was PBMCs. These receptors came from a girl aged 2 to 10 in good health and CMV-seronegative.

The CDR3 sequence: CSVELFRTGSSYEQYF. In DNA, the CDR3 is TGCAGCGTTGAACTATTTAGGACGGGAAGCTCCTACGAGCAGTACTTC. The V and J genes are TRBV29-1 and TRBJ2-7, with a weak D call TRBD2 (5 bases). CDR1 and CDR2 from the germline V gene are SQVTM and ANQGSEA. Trimming took 2 bases from V and 0 from J, leaving 17 bases between them. The CDR3 is 16 residues long.

This chain joins TRBV5-1 and TRBJ2-7, with 11 bases matching TRBD2. Germline trimming cut 0 bases from V and 3 bases from J; bases unmatched to any gene: 2. This CDR3 spans 15 amino acids. Per the germline V gene, CDR1 is SGHRS and CDR2 is YFSETQ. CDR3 nucleotide sequence: TGCGCCAGCAGCTTGGGGACTAGCGGGTTCTACGAGCAGTACTTC. Residues: CASSLGTSGFYEQYF.

The chain couples TRBV6-1 to TRBJ2-7, with D perhaps matching TRBD2 (6 bases). The CDR3 covers 14 residues. Per the germline V gene, CDR1 is MNHNS and CDR2 is SASEGT. The CDR3 protein is CATTGRGNSYEQYF. The CDR3 DNA follows: TGTGCGACGACCGGGCGGGGTAACTCCTACGAGCAGTACTTC.

The chain has TRBV9 and TRBJ1-5, with D uncertain. This CDR3 is built from 14 residues. Trimming left V 0 bases short and J 0 bases short, with 4 bases between. Germline-derived CDR1 and CDR2 are SGDLS and YYNGEE. CDR3 bases: TGTGCCAGCAGCGTAGACAGTAGCAATCAGCCCCAGCATTTT. It yields the protein CASSVDSSNQPQHF.

The chain is built from TRBV5-5 and TRBJ2-7; 9 bases match TRBD2. The CDR3 is 13 amino acids. V shed 4 bases, J shed 4 bases, and the junction held 3 bases outside the gene matches. Germline values: CDR1 SGHKS, CDR2 YYEKEE (reference sequence). CDR3 region: CASSGGLAYEQYF. In DNA form, the CDR3 reads TGTGCCAGCAGCGGGGGACTAGCATACGAGCAGTACTTC.

The chain combines TRBV27 with TRBJ1-5, with TRBD1 identical over 8 bases. The germline V gene encodes CDR1 MNHEY and CDR2 SMNVEV (reference sequence). This CDR3 contains 14 residues. Trimming removed 6 bases from V and 6 bases from J; junction bases left unmatched: 7. The CDR3 spells CASSSQGAGQPQHF. In DNA form, the CDR3 reads TGTGCCAGCAGCTCGCAGGGGGCGGGTCAGCCCCAGCATTTT.

V usage is TRBV30 and J usage is TRBJ2-7, with 9 bases matching TRBD1. CDR3 length: 16 amino acids. Germline CDR1 GTSNPN, CDR2 SVGIG (reference sequence). J lost 3 bases, V lost 3 bases, and 12 bases had no gene match. The CDR3 nucleotides read TGTGCCTGGAGCAGACTCGGACAGGGGATGGGCTACGAGCAGTACTTC. Encoded protein: CAWSRLGQGMGYEQYF.

The chain couples TRBV2 to TRBJ2-1; the match to TRBD2 covers 12 bases. Germline V gives CDR1 SNHLY, CDR2 FYNNEI. The trim removed 7 bases at V and 6 bases at J, leaving 4 bases unmatched. The CDR3 is 14 amino acids. Here the CDR3 DNA reads TGTGCCAGCATCGGACTAGCGGGGTTCAATGAGCAGTTCTTC. It is translated as CASIGLAGFNEQFF.

J is TRBJ1-1 and V is TRBV19; the D is unclear. Germline assignment: CDR1 LNHDA and CDR2 SQIVND (reference sequence). This CDR3 spans 14 amino acids. Trimming cost V 7 bases and J 0 bases, with 12 bases left between them. The CDR3 region has the DNA TGTGCCAGTACTGAGGGAAACATGAACACTGAAGCTTTCTTT. It yields the protein CASTEGNMNTEAFF.

The CDR3 region is CATSPRTGRSYGYTF. CDR3 sequence (DNA): TGTGCCACCAGCCCAAGGACAGGGAGATCCTATGGCTACACCTTC. V gene TRBV15 combines with J gene TRBJ1-2; 8 bases map to TRBD1. This CDR3 spans 15 amino acids. Germline lookup yields CDR1 LNHNV and CDR2 YYDKDF (reference sequence). Trimming took 5 bases from V and 4 from J; bases not matched to a gene: 9.

The chain carries TRBV5-1 and TRBJ1-1; TRBD1 is a possible D gene (6 bases). Germline V gene lookup returns CDR1 SGHRS and CDR2 YFSETQ. The CDR3 spans 13 residues. Trimming left V 4 bases short and J 1 base short, with 8 bases between. CDR3 DNA: TGCGCCAGCAGCGAACAGGGGAACACTGAAGCTTTCTTT. Its protein product is CASSEQGNTEAFF.

The J gene is TRBJ1-4, the V gene TRBV28; 7 nucleotides agree with TRBD1. CDR3 size: 15 residues. V was clipped by 4 bases and J by 5 bases; unmatched bases: 7. Germline CDR1 reads MDHEN; CDR2 reads SYDVKM. The CDR3 is CASSSLRTGNEKLFF. In DNA form, the CDR3 reads TGTGCCAGCAGTTCCCTCCGGACAGGCAATGAAAAACTGTTTTTT.

V and J are TRBV23-1 and TRBJ1-1; 9 bases agree with TRBD1. TRBV23-1 is given ORF status, its function remaining uncertain. The CDR3 has 19 residues. V was pared by 1 base and J by 4 bases, with 16 bases of the junction left unmatched. CDR3 in amino acids: CASSQFYVTGGAGGTEAFF. Here the CDR3 DNA reads TGCGCCAGCAGTCAATTCTACGTAACAGGGGGCGCAGGGGGCACTGAAGCTTTCTTT.

The chain has TRBV19 and TRBJ2-7; 10 nucleotides align to TRBD1. Trimming at V came to 5 bases and at J to 0 bases, leaving 4 bases not matched to a gene. CDR1 LNHDA and CDR2 SQIVND come from the germline V gene (reference sequence). This CDR3 has 15 amino acids. This CDR3 reads CASSSGQGSSYEQYF. The CDR3 DNA reads as TGTGCCAGTAGTTCGGGACAGGGGAGCTCCTACGAGCAGTACTTC.

The CDR3 DNA follows: TGTGCCAGCAGTGCCCCCTACATGACTAAAGAGACCCAGTACTTC. Encoded protein: CASSAPYMTKETQYF. The genes are TRBV2 and TRBJ2-5, with D possibly TRBD2 on 5 matching bases. Germline assignment: CDR1 SNHLY and CDR2 FYNNEI. The CDR3 contains 15 residues. Between the trimmed V and J ends, which lost 4 bases and 3 bases, there was a span of 15 bases.

The V call is TRBV4-1, the J call TRBJ2-1; 7 nucleotides agree with TRBD2. The junction had 4 bases not matched to a gene; V was cut back by 4 bases and J by 1 base. The germline gives CDR1 MGHRA, CDR2 YSYEKL. The CDR3 loop spans 15 amino acids. CDR3 loop: CASSLIAGSYNEQFF. The CDR3 coding sequence is TGCGCCAGCAGCCTGATAGCGGGTTCCTACAATGAGCAGTTCTTC.

The V call is TRBV6-6, the J call TRBJ1-4; 9 nucleotides line up with TRBD1. V lost 6 bases, J lost 1 base, and 0 bases stayed unmatched. Germline CDR1 MNHNY, CDR2 SVGAGI (reference sequence). The CDR3 is 14 residues long. This CDR3 reads CASRTGGTNEKLFF. CDR3 in DNA: TGTGCCAGCAGGACAGGGGGAACTAATGAAAAACTGTTTTTT.

V and J are TRBV29-1 and TRBJ2-5, with 10 bases fitting TRBD1. Judging by the DNA end, TRBJ2-7 fits better; the J call may be wrong. Germline CDR1 is SQVTM and CDR2 is ANQGSEA. This CDR3 region has 17 residues. The CDR3 sequence is CSVFEGGDRGHNYEQYF. In nucleotides, the CDR3 is TGCAGCGTTTTCGAGGGGGGTGACAGGGGGCACAACTACGAGCAGTACTTC.

This clone was seen just once. The genes are TRBV27 and TRBJ2-7; D gene unclear. V lost 5 bases and J lost 0, with 14 bases in between. From germline, CDR1 is MNHEY and CDR2 SMNVEV (reference sequence). The CDR3 loop spans 15 amino acids. In DNA form, the CDR3 reads TGTGCCAGCAGTCAACAGAGAATCAGCTCCTACGAGCAGTACTTC. Encoded protein: CASSQQRISSYEQYF.

This clone was recorded once. This chain uses TRBV28 with TRBJ1-6; 9 nucleotides align to TRBD1. This CDR3 region has 18 residues. The trim removed 3 bases at V and 6 bases at J, leaving 12 bases unmatched. Germline CDR1 MDHEN, CDR2 SYDVKM. CDR3 residues: CASSFGTGIRLLNSPLHF. The CDR3 DNA reads TGTGCCAGCAGTTTTGGGACAGGGATCCGGCTTCTTAATTCACCCCTCCACTTT.

This clone was recorded only once. The rearrangement uses TRBV9 and TRBJ1-6, with 9 bases that match TRBD1. In germline, CDR1 is SGDLS, CDR2 YYNGEE. After removal of 4 bases from V and 9 bases from J, the junction contained 8 bases not matched to a gene. The CDR3 is 15 residues long. The CDR3 region has the DNA TGTGCCAGCAGCCCCCGGACAGGGGCAGGTTCACCCCTCCACTTT. Its protein is CASSPRTGAGSPLHF.

V is TRBV27 and J is TRBJ2-1, with unresolved D. Germline V CDR1 and CDR2: MNHEY, SMNVEV (reference sequence). The V end was cut by 5 bases, the J end by 8 bases, with 19 bases between. The CDR3 spans 15 residues. In DNA, the CDR3 is TGTGCCAGCAGTGTGGGTTTTCGGCTAGGTCATGAGCAGTTCTTC. Amino acid sequence: CASSVGFRLGHEQFF.

The chain is built from TRBV28 and TRBJ2-5; 10 bases agree with TRBD1. The CDR3 contains 15 residues. V shed 6 bases and J 4 bases; nucleotides not matched to a gene: 8. Germline CDR1 reads MDHEN; CDR2 reads SYDVKM. The CDR3 bases are TGTGCCAGCAGCGGAGCGTGGGACAGGGGAGAGACCCAGTACTTC. This codes for CASSGAWDRGETQYF.

The chain is built from TRBV2 and TRBJ2-5, with a possible D match to TRBD2 (6 bases). Germline CDR1 and CDR2: SNHLY and FYNNEI. V lost 7 bases and J 5 bases, leaving 17 bases between the germline ends. The CDR3 sequence is 14 residues long. CDR3 protein: CASKAGTTRETQYF. The CDR3 DNA follows: TGTGCCAGCAAGGCGGGGACGACTAGGGAGACCCAGTACTTC.

This chain connects TRBV5-1 to TRBJ1-1; TRBD1 might be the D (5 bases). The V end lost 2 bases, the J end lost 5 bases, and 10 bases lay between the germline ends. The CDR3 spans 13 residues. Germline V gene sequence: CDR1 SGHRS, CDR2 YFSETQ. In DNA, the CDR3 is TGCGCCAGCAGCTTTCTCAGGGTTACTGAAGCTTTCTTT. Encoded protein: CASSFLRVTEAFF.

The chain links TRBV10-3 to TRBJ2-7, with TRBD1 as a possible D gene (6 bases). Germline CDR1 and CDR2: ENHRY and SYGVKD. The CDR3 covers 15 residues. V was cut by 0 bases and J by 4 bases, with 13 bases left in between. CDR3 region: CAISESGHSTYEQYF. DNA of the CDR3: TGTGCCATCAGTGAGTCGGGACATAGTACTTACGAGCAGTACTTC.

This sequence joins TRBV2 and TRBJ1-3; a weak D match, TRBD1 (5 bases). The CDR3 extends over 15 amino acids. V was cut by 4 bases and J by 1 base, with 11 bases left in between. Germline CDR1 is SNHLY and CDR2 is FYNNEI. This chain's CDR3 is CASSAGTASGNTIYF. Here the CDR3 DNA reads TGTGCCAGCAGTGCCGGGACTGCTTCTGGAAACACCATATATTTT.

The V gene is TRBV11-3, the J gene TRBJ1-6; D unresolved. The length of the CDR3 is 13 residues. V lost 2 bases, J lost 7 bases, and 6 bases lay in between. Germline values: CDR1 SGHNT, CDR2 YENEEA. CDR3 bases: TGTGCCAGCAGCTTACACCGGAATTCACCCCTCCACTTT. Translated: CASSLHRNSPLHF.